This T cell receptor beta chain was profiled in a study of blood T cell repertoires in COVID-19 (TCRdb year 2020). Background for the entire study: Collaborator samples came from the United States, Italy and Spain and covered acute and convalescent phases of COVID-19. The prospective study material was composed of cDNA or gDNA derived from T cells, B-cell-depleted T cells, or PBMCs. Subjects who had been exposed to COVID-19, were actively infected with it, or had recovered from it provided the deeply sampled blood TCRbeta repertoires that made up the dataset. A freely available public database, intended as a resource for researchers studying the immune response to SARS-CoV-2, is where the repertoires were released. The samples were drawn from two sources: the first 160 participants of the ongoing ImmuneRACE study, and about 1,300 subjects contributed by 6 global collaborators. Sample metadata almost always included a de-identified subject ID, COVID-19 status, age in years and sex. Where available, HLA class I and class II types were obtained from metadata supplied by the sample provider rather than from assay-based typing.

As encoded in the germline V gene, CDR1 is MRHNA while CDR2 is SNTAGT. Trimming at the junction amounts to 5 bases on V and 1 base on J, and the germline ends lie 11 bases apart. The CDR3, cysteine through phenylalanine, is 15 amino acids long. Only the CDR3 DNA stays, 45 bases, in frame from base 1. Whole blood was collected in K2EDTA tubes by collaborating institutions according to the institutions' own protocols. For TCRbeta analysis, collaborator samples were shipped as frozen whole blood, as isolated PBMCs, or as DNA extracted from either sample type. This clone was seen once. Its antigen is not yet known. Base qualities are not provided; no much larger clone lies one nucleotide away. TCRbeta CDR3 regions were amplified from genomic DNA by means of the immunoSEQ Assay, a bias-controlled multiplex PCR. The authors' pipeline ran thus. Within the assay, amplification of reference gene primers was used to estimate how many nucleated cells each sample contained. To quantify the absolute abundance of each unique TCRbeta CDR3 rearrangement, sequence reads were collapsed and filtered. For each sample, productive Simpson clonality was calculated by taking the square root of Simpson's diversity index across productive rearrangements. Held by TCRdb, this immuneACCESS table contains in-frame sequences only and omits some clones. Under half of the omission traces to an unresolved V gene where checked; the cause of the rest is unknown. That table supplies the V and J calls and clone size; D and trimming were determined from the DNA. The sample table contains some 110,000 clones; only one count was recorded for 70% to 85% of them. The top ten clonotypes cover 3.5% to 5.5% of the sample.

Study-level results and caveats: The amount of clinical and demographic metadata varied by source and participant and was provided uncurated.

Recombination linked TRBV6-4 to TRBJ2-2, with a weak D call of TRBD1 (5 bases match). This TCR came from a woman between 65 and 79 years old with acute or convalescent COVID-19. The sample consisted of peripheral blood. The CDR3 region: CASSKGYENTGELFF. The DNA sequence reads TGTGCCAGCAGTAAGGGGTATGAGAACACCGGGGAGCTGTTTTTT.